These T cell receptor beta chains were read from a single sample in a study of human thymus T cells. TCRdb's table, derived via immunoSEQ multiplex PCR, lists solely in-frame clones and lacks some. The data contain approximately 71,000 clones, roughly 95% of them seen just once; the ten biggest clones take up approximately 0.031%. The sample consisted of thymus tissue. The receptor source for this set is a girl less than two years old with a congenital heart defect but otherwise immunologically healthy. The CDR3 runs from the conserved cysteine through the conserved F or W. The order of the fields is clone size, D gene, J gene, V gene, CDR3 DNA, CDR3 protein. A D gene is named only where the DNA matches it firmly. Rows may omit the clone size; those that give it use once, few, many or a size class.

clone size: NA; D gene: NA; J gene: TRBJ1-3; V gene: TRBV19; CDR3 DNA: TGTGCCAGTAGTATGACCTCCCCGGCCGAAGGATTAGGAAACACCATATATTTT; CDR3 protein: CASSMTSPAEGLGNTIYF
clone size: NA; D gene: TRBD1; J gene: TRBJ2-4; V gene: TRBV5-4; CDR3 DNA: TGTGCCAGCACCTGGACAGGGGACGGCATAGCCAAAAACATTCAGTACTTC; CDR3 protein: CASTWTGDGIAKNIQYF
clone size: few; D gene: TRBD1; J gene: TRBJ1-1; V gene: TRBV19; CDR3 DNA: TGTGCCAGTACCCTAAGGGGACAGGGAAGGACTGAAGCTTTCTTT; CDR3 protein: CASTLRGQGRTEAFF
clone size: NA; D gene: NA; J gene: TRBJ2-1; V gene: TRBV28; CDR3 DNA: TGTGCCAGCAGTTCTGGACCACAGGGAAGTCACCATGAGCAGTTCTTC; CDR3 protein: CASSSGPQGSHHEQFF
clone size: NA; D gene: TRBD1; J gene: TRBJ1-4; V gene: TRBV18; CDR3 DNA: TGTGCCAGCTCACCGTATTGCGGGACAGGAGATTGTCCCATTAATGAAAAACTGTTTTTT; CDR3 protein: CASSPYCGTGDCPINEKLFF
clone size: NA; D gene: NA; J gene: TRBJ1-4; V gene: TRBV30; CDR3 DNA: TGTGCCTGGACCTTTAGAAAGGGCCGAGGACTGTTTTTT; CDR3 protein: CAWTFRKGRGLFF
clone size: NA; D gene: NA; J gene: TRBJ2-1; V gene: TRBV7-2; CDR3 DNA: TGTGCCAGCAGCATATCAAGCGCTCCTGGGGAGAATGAGCAGTTCTTC; CDR3 protein: CASSISSAPGENEQFF
clone size: NA; D gene: TRBD2; J gene: TRBJ2-2; V gene: TRBV7-6; CDR3 DNA: TGTGCCAGCAGCCCGCAACTAGCGGGAAACACCGGGGAGCTGTTTTTT; CDR3 protein: CASSPQLAGNTGELFF
clone size: few; D gene: NA; J gene: TRBJ1-2; V gene: TRBV4-1; CDR3 DNA: TGCGCCAGCAGCCAAGACGGAGGGAGGGACTATGGCTACACCTTC; CDR3 protein: CASSQDGGRDYGYTF
clone size: NA; D gene: TRBD2; J gene: TRBJ2-1; V gene: TRBV30; CDR3 DNA: TGTGCCACCGGGACTAGCGGGAGGGATGAGCAGTTCTTC; CDR3 protein: CATGTSGRDEQFF
clone size: NA; D gene: NA; J gene: TRBJ2-5; V gene: TRBV9; CDR3 DNA: TGTGCCAGCAGCGTAAGTGCAGGCGAGACCCAGTACTTC; CDR3 protein: CASSVSAGETQYF
clone size: NA; D gene: NA; J gene: TRBJ2-3; V gene: TRBV19; CDR3 DNA: TGTGCCAGTAGCGCCGCCTGGACAGATACGCAGTATTTT; CDR3 protein: CASSAAWTDTQYF
clone size: NA; D gene: NA; J gene: TRBJ2-7; V gene: TRBV9; CDR3 DNA: TGTGCCAGCAGCGCCAGAAAGGGCCCTAACGGCGAGCAGTACTTC; CDR3 protein: CASSARKGPNGEQYF
clone size: NA; D gene: TRBD2; J gene: TRBJ2-1; V gene: TRBV7-8; CDR3 DNA: TGTGCCAGCAGCTTAGGGGGGGGAACCTTCTACAATGAGCAGTTCTTC; CDR3 protein: CASSLGGGTFYNEQFF
clone size: NA; D gene: TRBD2; J gene: TRBJ2-3; V gene: TRBV13; CDR3 DNA: TGTGCCAGCAGCTTCCCTCGGGTAGCGGGTACAGATACGCAGTATTTT; CDR3 protein: CASSFPRVAGTDTQYF
clone size: NA; D gene: NA; J gene: TRBJ2-7; V gene: TRBV27; CDR3 DNA: TGTGCCAGCCGGTCGGGTTCCCCCCTCTCCTACGAGCAGTACTTC; CDR3 protein: CASRSGSPLSYEQYF
clone size: NA; D gene: NA; J gene: TRBJ2-1; V gene: TRBV15; CDR3 DNA: TGTGCCACCAGCAATCCCCTGCCCCCCCCTAGCGACTACAATGAGCAGTTCTTC; CDR3 protein: CATSNPLPPPSDYNEQFF
clone size: once; D gene: NA; J gene: TRBJ2-5; V gene: TRBV27; CDR3 DNA: TGTGCCAGCAAGAAATTCCGCCAAGAGACCCAGTACTTC; CDR3 protein: CASKKFRQETQYF
clone size: NA; D gene: NA; J gene: TRBJ1-5; V gene: TRBV2; CDR3 DNA: TGTGCCAGCAGGGATACCGGGACGGCGAATCAGCCCCAGCATTTT; CDR3 protein: CASRDTGTANQPQHF
clone size: NA; D gene: NA; J gene: TRBJ2-4; V gene: TRBV4-1; CDR3 DNA: TGCGCCAGCAGCCCGGCCGGGAGCCCCCTGGGTAACATTCAGTACTTC; CDR3 protein: CASSPAGSPLGNIQYF
clone size: NA; D gene: NA; J gene: TRBJ1-1; V gene: TRBV9; CDR3 DNA: TGTGCCAGCAAAGACGTACAGGAGTCCACTGAAGCTTTCTTT; CDR3 protein: CASKDVQESTEAFF
clone size: once; D gene: NA; J gene: TRBJ2-4; V gene: TRBV7-2; CDR3 DNA: TGTGCCAGCAGATTGGGGTCCAAAAACATTCAGTACTTC; CDR3 protein: CASRLGSKNIQYF
clone size: NA; D gene: NA; J gene: TRBJ2-5; V gene: TRBV5-8; CDR3 DNA: TGTGCCAGCAGCTACTGGGAGACCCAGTACTTC; CDR3 protein: CASSYWETQYF
clone size: NA; D gene: NA; J gene: TRBJ1-1; V gene: TRBV14; CDR3 DNA: TGTGCCAGCAGCCAAGGTCTGGGGACGGGGGTTCTTTACACTGAAGCTTTCTTT; CDR3 protein: CASSQGLGTGVLYTEAFF
clone size: NA; D gene: NA; J gene: TRBJ2-3; V gene: TRBV27; CDR3 DNA: TGTGCCAGCAGTATTCAAAACCCCCCAGATACGCAGTATTTT; CDR3 protein: CASSIQNPPDTQYF
clone size: once; D gene: TRBD2; J gene: TRBJ2-7; V gene: TRBV5-1; CDR3 DNA: TGCGCCAGCAGCTCGATTCCGGGACTAGTAAGGGGCTACGAGCAGTACTTC; CDR3 protein: CASSSIPGLVRGYEQYF
clone size: NA; D gene: NA; J gene: TRBJ1-5; V gene: TRBV4-3; CDR3 DNA: TGCGCCAGCATCCAAATTGGCAGCCCGAGGGGCCATCAGCCCCAGCATTTT; CDR3 protein: CASIQIGSPRGHQPQHF
clone size: NA; D gene: NA; J gene: TRBJ1-5; V gene: TRBV2; CDR3 DNA: TGTGCCAGCAGTTCCCGCCGAGGTGGCAATCAGCCCCAGCATTTT; CDR3 protein: CASSSRRGGNQPQHF
clone size: NA; D gene: NA; J gene: TRBJ1-5; V gene: TRBV6-1; CDR3 DNA: TGTGCCAGCAGTGAACGGGATCAGCCCCAGCATTTT; CDR3 protein: CASSERDQPQHF
clone size: NA; D gene: NA; J gene: TRBJ2-1; V gene: TRBV19; CDR3 DNA: TGTGCCAGTAGTATAGACTCCCGCTACATCAATGAGCAGTTCTTC; CDR3 protein: CASSIDSRYINEQFF
clone size: NA; D gene: NA; J gene: TRBJ2-7; V gene: TRBV28; CDR3 DNA: TGTGCCAGCAGCTTAAGGCCTGGAGAGACACCCTACGAGCAGTACTTC; CDR3 protein: CASSLRPGETPYEQYF
clone size: NA; D gene: TRBD1; J gene: TRBJ1-2; V gene: TRBV6-1; CDR3 DNA: TGTGCCAGCATAAGAGACAGGGGGGACGGCTACACCTTC; CDR3 protein: CASIRDRGDGYTF
clone size: few; D gene: NA; J gene: TRBJ1-5; V gene: TRBV28; CDR3 DNA: TGTGCCAGCAGTTTCCCAGGGGCGGACAATCAGCCCCAGCATTTT; CDR3 protein: CASSFPGADNQPQHF
clone size: NA; D gene: NA; J gene: TRBJ1-3; V gene: TRBV9; CDR3 DNA: TGTGCCAGCAGCGCAACAGGGACGGGAAACACCATATATTTT; CDR3 protein: CASSATGTGNTIYF
clone size: NA; D gene: NA; J gene: TRBJ2-4; V gene: TRBV13; CDR3 DNA: TGTGCCAGCAGCTTAAGGACAGAAGGCAAAAACATTCAGTACTTC; CDR3 protein: CASSLRTEGKNIQYF
clone size: once; D gene: TRBD2; J gene: TRBJ2-1; V gene: TRBV7-7; CDR3 DNA: TGTGCTAGCAGCTTAGGTTCCGGGACTAGCGGGAGGGCCGCCAATGAGCAGTTCTTC; CDR3 protein: CASSLGSGTSGRAANEQFF
clone size: once; D gene: TRBD1; J gene: TRBJ2-7; V gene: TRBV27; CDR3 DNA: TGTGCCAGCATTTCCTACAGGGGGCCACCCTACGAGCAGTACTTC; CDR3 protein: CASISYRGPPYEQYF
clone size: NA; D gene: TRBD1; J gene: TRBJ2-7; V gene: TRBV6-1; CDR3 DNA: TGTGCCAGCAGTGAAGTAGGGACAGGGGTTTACGAGCAGTACTTC; CDR3 protein: CASSEVGTGVYEQYF
clone size: once; D gene: TRBD1; J gene: TRBJ1-2; V gene: TRBV25-1; CDR3 DNA: TGTGCCAGCAGAGGACAGGGGAGAGGCTACACCTTC; CDR3 protein: CASRGQGRGYTF
clone size: NA; D gene: NA; J gene: TRBJ1-1; V gene: TRBV5-6; CDR3 DNA: TGTGCCAGCAGCCCCGAGGAGTCCACTGAAGCTTTCTTT; CDR3 protein: CASSPEESTEAFF
clone size: NA; D gene: TRBD1; J gene: TRBJ2-7; V gene: TRBV28; CDR3 DNA: TGTGCCAGCAGTGAACCTAGGCGGACAGGGAAAGAATACGAGCAGTACTTC; CDR3 protein: CASSEPRRTGKEYEQYF
clone size: NA; D gene: NA; J gene: TRBJ1-2; V gene: TRBV28; CDR3 DNA: TGTGCCAGCAGTTTGGGGGGGATCGGCTACACCTTC; CDR3 protein: CASSLGGIGYTF